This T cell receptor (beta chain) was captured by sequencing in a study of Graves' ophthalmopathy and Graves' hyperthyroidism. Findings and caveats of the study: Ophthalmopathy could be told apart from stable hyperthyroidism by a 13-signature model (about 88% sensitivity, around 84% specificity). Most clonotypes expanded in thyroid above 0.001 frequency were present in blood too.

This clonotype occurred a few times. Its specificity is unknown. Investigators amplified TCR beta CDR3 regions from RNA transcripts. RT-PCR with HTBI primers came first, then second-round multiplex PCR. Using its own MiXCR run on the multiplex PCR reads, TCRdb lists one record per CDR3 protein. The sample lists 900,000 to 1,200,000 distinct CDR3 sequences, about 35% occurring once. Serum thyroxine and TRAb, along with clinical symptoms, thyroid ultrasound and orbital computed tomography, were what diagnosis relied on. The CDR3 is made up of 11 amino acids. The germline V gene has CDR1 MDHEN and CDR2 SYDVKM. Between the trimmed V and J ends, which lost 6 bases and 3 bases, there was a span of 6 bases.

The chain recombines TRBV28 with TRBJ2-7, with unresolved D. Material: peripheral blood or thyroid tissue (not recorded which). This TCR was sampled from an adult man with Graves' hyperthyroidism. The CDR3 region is CASRTFYEQYF. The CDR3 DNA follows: TGTGCCAGCAGGACGTTCTACGAGCAGTACTTC.